This entry lists 23 T cell receptor beta chains sequenced from one sample in a study of T cell repertoires in cytomegalovirus infection. TCRdb analysed the reads with MiXCR anew, one entry per CDR3 protein. The table records roughly 800,000 distinct CDR3 sequences, just under 30% of them present only once. These receptors' antigens are unknown. Material: cultured CD8+ T cells from PBMCs, obtained from culture after CMV antigen stimulation. Receptors were obtained from a human donor in good health (CMV status not recorded). Some clones in this sample may be carry-over from other donors' samples.

This clonotype was picked up many times. The chain has TRBV7-2 and TRBJ1-6; the match to TRBD1 covers 7 bases. V was clipped by 5 bases and J by 2 bases; unmatched bases: 6. In germline, CDR1 is SGHTA, CDR2 FQGNSA. This CDR3 spans 16 amino acids. The CDR3 region has the DNA TGTGCCAGCAGCGCGTCCGGGACAGCCTATAATTCACCCCTCCACTTT. Protein sequence: CASSASGTAYNSPLHF.

V usage is TRBV14 and J usage is TRBJ1-6; D is ambiguous. Germline V gene sequence: CDR1 SGHDN, CDR2 FVKESK. CDR3 length equals 14 residues. Trimming pared 5 bases from V and 0 bases from J, leaving 5 bases between. The CDR3 sequence is CASSGNSYNSPLHF. For the CDR3, the DNA is TGTGCCAGCAGCGGTAACTCCTATAATTCACCCCTCCACTTT.

This clonotype was counted a few times. V and J are TRBV19 and TRBJ2-1, with 9 bases fitting TRBD2. The CDR3 has 13 amino acids. Germline CDR1 and CDR2: LNHDA and SQIVND (reference sequence). V was clipped by 6 bases and J by 9 bases; unmatched bases: 6. The CDR3 DNA reads TGTGCCAGTAGGGGACTAGCAAGCGGTGAGCAGTTCTTC. This gives the protein CASRGLASGEQFF.

V gene TRBV7-2 combines with J gene TRBJ2-1; D is undetermined. Trimming pared 1 base from V and 7 bases from J, leaving 8 bases between. CDR1 is SGHTA, CDR2 FQGNSA, per germline. This CDR3 has 13 residues. CDR3 bases: TGTGCCAGCAGCTTAGGTTGGGAAAATGAGCAGTTCTTC. Translated: CASSLGWENEQFF.

V is TRBV12-3 or TRBV12-4 and J is TRBJ1-1; D perhaps matches TRBD1 (5 bases). With 3 bases removed from V and 1 base from J, the gap between germline ends came to 18 bases. This CDR3 comprises 17 residues. The CDR3 DNA reads as TGTGCCAGCAGTTTCGCATTGGGAGGGGCGCCGAACACTGAAGCTTTCTTT. Translating it yields CASSFALGGAPNTEAFF.

This clonotype has more than one count but fewer than ten. The chain is built from TRBV6-5 and TRBJ2-5; 9 nucleotides agree with TRBD2. In germline, CDR1 is MNHEY, CDR2 SVGAGI. The CDR3 has 20 residues. J lost 2 bases, V lost 0 bases, and 16 bases had no gene match. The CDR3 DNA reads as TGTGCCAGCAGTTACTCGGGATATGGACTAGCGACTACAGGGCAAGAGACCCAGTACTTC. It is translated as CASSYSGYGLATTGQETQYF.

The chain links TRBV6-6 to TRBJ2-1; 8 nucleotides align to TRBD1. CDR1 and CDR2 (germline): MNHNY, SVGAGI (reference sequence). Germline trimming cut 4 bases from V and 8 bases from J; bases unmatched to any gene: 4. CDR3 length: 13 amino acids. The CDR3 region is CASSSLDRDEQFF. The CDR3 DNA reads as TGTGCCAGCAGTTCCCTGGACAGGGATGAGCAGTTCTTC.

The rearrangement links TRBV3-1 to TRBJ2-5, with D perhaps given as TRBD1 or TRBD2 (5 bases each). Trimming left V 1 base short and J 3 bases short, with 15 bases between. The CDR3 has 16 amino acids. Germline CDR1 reads LGHDT; CDR2 reads YNNKEL (reference sequence). The CDR3 loop reads CASSQVGEGRKETQYF. In DNA, the CDR3 is TGTGCCAGCAGCCAAGTGGGCGAGGGGCGAAAAGAGACCCAGTACTTC.

The chain carries TRBV7-2 and TRBJ2-1; TRBD2 might be the D (7 bases). There are 15 residues in the CDR3. CDR1 SGHTA and CDR2 FQGNSA come from the germline V gene. Trimming removed 3 bases at V and 8 bases at J, with 17 bases between. The CDR3 DNA reads as TGTGCCAGCAGCTTGACTAGCTGGGGGGCCGATGAGCAGTTCTTC. This codes for CASSLTSWGADEQFF.

This clonotype has a handful of counts. The chain carries TRBV7-9 and TRBJ1-2, with TRBD1 matching over 11 bases. CDR1 SEHNR and CDR2 FQNEAQ come from the germline V gene (reference sequence). V trimming: 4 bases; J trimming: 8 bases; junction bases outside the gene matches: 6. The CDR3 covers 14 residues. The CDR3 region is CASSYGQGAEGYTF. The CDR3 DNA is TGTGCCAGCAGCTATGGACAGGGGGCGGAAGGCTACACCTTC.

This clonotype was detected only a few times. The rearrangement joins TRBV10-3 to TRBJ1-5, with unresolved D. V lost 0 bases, J lost 7 bases, and 7 bases lay in between. The germline V gene has CDR1 ENHRY and CDR2 SYGVKD. CDR3 length: 13 amino acids. In nucleotides, the CDR3 is TGTGCCATCAGTGAGTCGATTCGACAGCCCCAGCATTTT. This translates into CAISESIRQPQHF.

The V gene is TRBV6-1, the J gene TRBJ2-7, with D unresolved. With 6 bases removed from V and 0 bases from J, the gap between germline ends came to 6 bases. This CDR3 spans 12 amino acids. Germline assignment: CDR1 MNHNS and CDR2 SASEGT. The CDR3 here is CASRRHSYEQYV. In DNA, the CDR3 is TGTGCCAGCAGGCGACACTCCTACGAGCAGTACGTC.

This sequence joins TRBV6-6 and TRBJ1-5, with D perhaps matching TRBD1 (5 bases). Trimming stripped 9 bases from V and 2 bases from J, with 14 bases between. Germline-derived CDR1 and CDR2 are MNHNY and SVGAGI (reference sequence). The CDR3 is 14 residues long. Here the CDR3 DNA reads TGTGCCAGTATCGGGGGGGACGGCAATCAGCCCCAGCATTTT. This codes for CASIGGDGNQPQHF.

The CDR3 coding sequence is TGTGCCAGCTCACCACCCGGACAATCAGATACGCAGTATTTT. Translated, it gives CASSPPGQSDTQYF. The chain employs TRBV18 and TRBJ2-3; a possible D gene is TRBD1 (5 bases). Germline V gives CDR1 KGHSH, CDR2 LQKENI. V lost 0 bases and J lost 4, with 8 bases in between. The length of the CDR3 is 14 residues.

This clonotype showed up just a few times. This chain joins TRBV10-3 and TRBJ2-1, with 7 bases matching TRBD1. CDR3 length equals 16 residues. The germline V gene encodes CDR1 ENHRY and CDR2 SYGVKD. J gave up 1 base and V 7 bases, and 10 bases lay outside the gene matches. In DNA form, the CDR3 reads TGTGCCATCACCGACACAGGGGATGTGTCCTACAATGAGCAGTTCTTC. Translation gives CAITDTGDVSYNEQFF.

This clonotype was observed a few times. The chain carries TRBV2 and TRBJ1-2, with D perhaps matching TRBD1 (5 bases). The germline gives CDR1 SNHLY, CDR2 FYNNEI. Trimming stripped 2 bases from V and 5 bases from J, with 18 bases between. The CDR3 is made up of 16 amino acids. CDR3 nucleotides: TGTGCCAGCAGTGAACCCGGCAGGGAGGTGGCTTATGGCTACACCTTC. It specifies CASSEPGREVAYGYTF.

The chain employs TRBV28 and TRBJ2-1; D not resolved. This CDR3 has 14 residues. Between the trimmed V and J ends, which lost 2 bases and 1 base, there was a span of 6 bases. From germline, CDR1 is MDHEN and CDR2 SYDVKM. Written as DNA, the CDR3 is TGTGCCAGCAGTTTAGATGAGTCCTACAATGAGCAGTTCTTC. This gives the protein CASSLDESYNEQFF.

The V call is TRBV4-1, the J call TRBJ2-1, with D possibly TRBD1 on 6 matching bases. Germline-derived CDR1 and CDR2 are MGHRA and YSYEKL. There are 14 residues in the CDR3. V was shortened by 5 bases and J by 4 bases, with 12 bases between the two germline ends. This chain's CDR3 is CASSARQEYNEQFF. The CDR3 DNA reads TGCGCCAGCAGCGCACGACAGGAGTACAATGAGCAGTTCTTC.

This clonotype was observed a handful of times. The rearrangement links TRBV27 to TRBJ1-5; D uncertain. CDR1 and CDR2 from the germline V gene are MNHEY and SMNVEV (reference sequence). The CDR3 runs 14 residues. V was trimmed by 0 bases and J by 9 bases, leaving 12 bases between them. CDR3 in DNA: TGTGCCAGCAGTTTATCCGCCGGTGGGCCGCCCCAGCATTTT. Its protein is CASSLSAGGPPQHF.

This clonotype has a handful of counts. The chain has TRBV28 and TRBJ2-7, with 14 bases identical to TRBD2. V shed 5 bases and J 3 bases; nucleotides not matched to a gene: 12. The germline V gene encodes CDR1 MDHEN and CDR2 SYDVKM. CDR3 length equals 18 residues. As DNA, the CDR3 is TGTGCCAGCAGTGCCACTTCCGGGACTAGCGGGGGAAACTACGAGCAGTACGTC. It encodes CASSATSGTSGGNYEQYV.

The genes are TRBV27 and TRBJ1-6; no clear D gene. The CDR3 contains 14 residues. CDR1 MNHEY and CDR2 SMNVEV come from the germline V gene (reference sequence). V gave up 6 bases and J gave up 11 bases, with 17 bases separating them. The CDR3 DNA reads TGTGCCAGCAGCCACCCCAGGAGCTCGGCACCCCTCCACTTT. It specifies CASSHPRSSAPLHF.

The chain joins TRBV27 to TRBJ2-2; 9 bases are a match to TRBD1. The ends lost 5 bases at V and 6 bases at J; junction bases unmatched: 13. The CDR3 totals 17 residues. Germline-derived CDR1 and CDR2 are MNHEY and SMNVEV (reference sequence). The CDR3 coding sequence is TGTGCCAGCAGTCCGTACCCCCGGACAGGGGAGGCCGGGGAGCTGTTTTTT. As protein: CASSPYPRTGEAGELFF.

The chain recombines TRBV27 with TRBJ2-1; D gene ambiguous. Per the germline V gene, CDR1 is MNHEY and CDR2 is SMNVEV (reference sequence). V lost 8 bases to trimming and J lost 5 bases, with 7 bases between them. This CDR3 comprises 11 residues. The CDR3: CASLTNNEQFF. Here the CDR3 DNA reads TGTGCCAGCCTGACAAACAATGAGCAGTTCTTC.